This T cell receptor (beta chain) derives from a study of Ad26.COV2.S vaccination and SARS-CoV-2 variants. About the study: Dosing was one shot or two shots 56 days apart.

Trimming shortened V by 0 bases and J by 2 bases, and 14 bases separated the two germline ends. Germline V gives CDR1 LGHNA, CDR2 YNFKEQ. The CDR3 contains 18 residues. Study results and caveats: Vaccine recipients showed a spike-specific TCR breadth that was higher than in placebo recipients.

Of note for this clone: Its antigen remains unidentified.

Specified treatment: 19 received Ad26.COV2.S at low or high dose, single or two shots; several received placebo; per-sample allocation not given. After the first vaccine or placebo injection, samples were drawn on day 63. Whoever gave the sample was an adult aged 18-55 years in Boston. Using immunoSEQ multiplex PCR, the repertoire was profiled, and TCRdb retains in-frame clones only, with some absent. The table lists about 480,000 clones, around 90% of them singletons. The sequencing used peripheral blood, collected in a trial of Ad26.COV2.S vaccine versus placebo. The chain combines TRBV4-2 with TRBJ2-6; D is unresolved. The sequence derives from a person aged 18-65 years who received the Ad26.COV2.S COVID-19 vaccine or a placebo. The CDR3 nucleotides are TGTGCCAGCAGCCAAGATACGGTAGCAGGTGCTGGGGCCAACGTCCTGACTTTC. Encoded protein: CASSQDTVAGAGANVLTF.